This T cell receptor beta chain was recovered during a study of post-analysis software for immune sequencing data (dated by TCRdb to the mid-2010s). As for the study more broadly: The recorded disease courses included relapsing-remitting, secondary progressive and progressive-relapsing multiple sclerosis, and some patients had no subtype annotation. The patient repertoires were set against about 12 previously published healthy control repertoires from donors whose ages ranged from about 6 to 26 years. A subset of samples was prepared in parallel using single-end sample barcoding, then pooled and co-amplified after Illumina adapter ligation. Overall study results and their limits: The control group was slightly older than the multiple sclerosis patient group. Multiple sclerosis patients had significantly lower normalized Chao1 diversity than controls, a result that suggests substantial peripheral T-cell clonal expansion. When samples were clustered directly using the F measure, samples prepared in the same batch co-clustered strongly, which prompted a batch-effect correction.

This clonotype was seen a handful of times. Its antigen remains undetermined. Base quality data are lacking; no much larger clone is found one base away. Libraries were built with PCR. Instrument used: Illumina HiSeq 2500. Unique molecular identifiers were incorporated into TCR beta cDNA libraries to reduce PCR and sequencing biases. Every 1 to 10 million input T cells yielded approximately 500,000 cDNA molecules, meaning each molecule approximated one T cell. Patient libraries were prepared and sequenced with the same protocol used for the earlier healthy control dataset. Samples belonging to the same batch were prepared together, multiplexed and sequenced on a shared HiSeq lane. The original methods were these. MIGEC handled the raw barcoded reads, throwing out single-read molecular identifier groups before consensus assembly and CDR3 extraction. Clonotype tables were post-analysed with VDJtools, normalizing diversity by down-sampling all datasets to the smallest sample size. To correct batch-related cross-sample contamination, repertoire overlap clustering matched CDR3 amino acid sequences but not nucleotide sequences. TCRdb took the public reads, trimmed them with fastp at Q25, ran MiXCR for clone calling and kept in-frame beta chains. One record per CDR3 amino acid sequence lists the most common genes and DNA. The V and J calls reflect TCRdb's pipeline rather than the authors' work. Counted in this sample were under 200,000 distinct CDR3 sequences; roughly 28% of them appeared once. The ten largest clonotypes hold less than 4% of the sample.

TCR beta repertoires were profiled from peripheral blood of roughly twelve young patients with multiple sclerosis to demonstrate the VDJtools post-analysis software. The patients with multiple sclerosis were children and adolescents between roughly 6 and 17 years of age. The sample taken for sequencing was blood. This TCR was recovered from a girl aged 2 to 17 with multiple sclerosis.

The CDR3 reads CASSLRTDSTNYGYTF. The bases read TGCGCCAGCAGCTTAAGGACGGACTCCACCAACTATGGCTACACCTTC. The chain links TRBV5-1 with TRBJ1-2; the D segment cannot be called with confidence. For CDR1 and CDR2, the germline V gene lists SGHRS and YFSETQ. The CDR3 goes from the cysteine to the phenylalanine over 16 residues. Only the CDR3 region is kept as DNA, spanning 48 bases read in frame from base 1. V is clipped by 2 bases and J by 2 bases, and the sequence between their germline boundaries is 16 bases long. Here the CDR3 is joined to the reference TRBV5-1 and TRBJ1-2 genes, and the full variable domain is: KAGVTQTPRYLIKTRGQQVTLSCSPISGHRSVSWYQQTPGQGLQFLFEYFSETQRNKGNFPGRFSGRQFSNSRSEMNVSTLELGDSALYLCASSLRTDSTNYGYTFGSGTRLTVV.